What follows describes a single TCR beta chain. What it binds is not known. A much larger clonotype is one base distant, so this may be a read error. This entry comes from a study of regulatory T cells in long-lasting Graves disease. The time point: newly diagnosed GD, antithyroid drugs for less than 3 months. There was RNA extracted from PBMCs, and the TCR library was made from it. Study results and limitations: In persistent patients, shared public clonotypes (around 2,500) outnumbered those in new patients (about 1,000). Favored gene segments in persistent disease were TRBV28, TRBJ1-2 and TRBJ2-5. The sample size was small, and this may have reduced accuracy. Investigators studied peripheral blood only, not thyroid tissue.

Looked up from germline, CDR1 is DFQATT and CDR2 is SNEGSKA (reference sequence). The CDR3 contains 13 residues. With 2 bases removed from V and 4 bases from J, the gap between germline ends came to 12 bases. Both iRepertoire HTBI primers and Arm-PCR of CDR3 regions were used to build the TCR beta libraries. TCRdb analysed the multiplex PCR reads with MiXCR anew, one entry per CDR3 protein. The profile covers 320,000 or so distinct CDR3 sequences, with 15% to 20% appearing a single time and approximately 35% taken by the ten largest. The chain uses TRBV20-1 and TRBJ2-7, with D tentatively TRBD1 (6 bases). The receptor comes from a female donor with Graves disease. The specimen was peripheral blood mononuclear cells (PBMCs), collected at new diagnosis, from a patient treated with antithyroid drugs. The CDR3 nucleotides are TGCAGTGCTAGACTCGGGACAAGGTACGAGCAGTACTTC. Translation gives CSARLGTRYEQYF.